This T cell receptor (beta chain) was identified in a study of blood T cell repertoires in COVID-19. Study details: Samples taken during acute and convalescent COVID-19 were collected in the United States, Italy and Spain.

The CDR3 is 9 residues long. V dropped 8 bases and J dropped 5 bases, with 6 bases sitting between them. Germline CDR1 reads DFQATT; CDR2 reads SNEGSKA (reference sequence). Produced via immunoSEQ multiplex PCR; TCRdb's table is partial and in-frame only. The table lists tens of thousands of clones, about nine tenths of them singletons. V is TRBV20-1 and J is TRBJ2-5, with unresolved D. Sequenced material: peripheral blood. The source of this sequence is a human donor with active COVID-19. The donor label of this sample is uncertain. The CDR3 loop reads CSPSETQYF. CDR3 bases: TGCAGTCCCTCCGAGACCCAGTACTTC.